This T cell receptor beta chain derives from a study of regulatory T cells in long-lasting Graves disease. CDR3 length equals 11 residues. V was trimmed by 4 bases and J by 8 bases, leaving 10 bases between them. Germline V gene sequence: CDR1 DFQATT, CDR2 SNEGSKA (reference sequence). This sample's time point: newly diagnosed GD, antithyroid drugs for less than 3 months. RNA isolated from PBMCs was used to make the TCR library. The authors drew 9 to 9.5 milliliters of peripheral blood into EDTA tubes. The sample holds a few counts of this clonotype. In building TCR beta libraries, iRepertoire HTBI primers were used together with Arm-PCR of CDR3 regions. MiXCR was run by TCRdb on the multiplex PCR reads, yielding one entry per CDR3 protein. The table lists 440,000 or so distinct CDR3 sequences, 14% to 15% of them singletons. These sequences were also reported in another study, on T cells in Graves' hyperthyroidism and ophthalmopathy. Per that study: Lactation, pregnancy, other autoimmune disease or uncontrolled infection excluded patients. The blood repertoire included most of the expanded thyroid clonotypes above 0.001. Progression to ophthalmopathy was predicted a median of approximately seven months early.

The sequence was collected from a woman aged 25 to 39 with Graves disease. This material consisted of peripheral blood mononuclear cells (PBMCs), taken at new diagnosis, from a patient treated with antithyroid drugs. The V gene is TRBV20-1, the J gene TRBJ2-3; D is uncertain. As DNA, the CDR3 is TGCAGTGCTAAAGGCCCCGGTACGCAGTATTTT. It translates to CSAKGPGTQYF.